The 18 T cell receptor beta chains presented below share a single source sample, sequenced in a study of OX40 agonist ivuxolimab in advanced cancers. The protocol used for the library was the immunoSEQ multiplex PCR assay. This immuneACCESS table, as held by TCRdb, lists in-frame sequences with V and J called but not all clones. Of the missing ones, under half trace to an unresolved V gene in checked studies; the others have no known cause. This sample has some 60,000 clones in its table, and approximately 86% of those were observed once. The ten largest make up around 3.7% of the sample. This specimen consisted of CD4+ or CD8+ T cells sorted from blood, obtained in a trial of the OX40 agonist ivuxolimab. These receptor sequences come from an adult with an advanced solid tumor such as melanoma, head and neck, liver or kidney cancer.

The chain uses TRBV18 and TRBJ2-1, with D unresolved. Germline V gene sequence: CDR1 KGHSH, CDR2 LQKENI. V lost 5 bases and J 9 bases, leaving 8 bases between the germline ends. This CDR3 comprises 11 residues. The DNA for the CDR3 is TGTGCCAGCTCAGAACAGTTTGAGCAGTTCTTC. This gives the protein CASSEQFEQFF.

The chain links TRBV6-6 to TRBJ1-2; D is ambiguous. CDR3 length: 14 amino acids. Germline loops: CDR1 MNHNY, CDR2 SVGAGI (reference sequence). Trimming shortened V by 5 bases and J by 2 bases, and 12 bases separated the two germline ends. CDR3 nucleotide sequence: TGTGCCAGCAGTGGATCTATAGAGAACTATGGCTACACCTTC. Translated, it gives CASSGSIENYGYTF.

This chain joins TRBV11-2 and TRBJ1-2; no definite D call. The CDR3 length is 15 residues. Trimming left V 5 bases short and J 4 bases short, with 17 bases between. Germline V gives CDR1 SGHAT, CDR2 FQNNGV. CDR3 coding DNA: TGTGCCAGCAGCCCGAACGACGGTAGAAGCTATGGCTACACCTTC. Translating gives CASSPNDGRSYGYTF.

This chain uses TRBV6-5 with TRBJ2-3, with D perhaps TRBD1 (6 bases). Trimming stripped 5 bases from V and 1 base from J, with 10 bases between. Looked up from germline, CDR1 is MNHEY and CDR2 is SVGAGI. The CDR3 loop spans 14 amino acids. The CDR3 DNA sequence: TGTGCCAGCAGTGCCCCAGGGGGCACAGATACGCAGTATTTT. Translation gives CASSAPGGTDTQYF.

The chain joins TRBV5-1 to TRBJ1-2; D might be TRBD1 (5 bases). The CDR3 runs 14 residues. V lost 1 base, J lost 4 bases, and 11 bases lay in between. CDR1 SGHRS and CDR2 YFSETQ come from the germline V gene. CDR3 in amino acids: CASSLSGGTYGYTF. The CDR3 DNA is TGCGCCAGCAGCTTGTCGGGGGGGACCTATGGCTACACCTTC.

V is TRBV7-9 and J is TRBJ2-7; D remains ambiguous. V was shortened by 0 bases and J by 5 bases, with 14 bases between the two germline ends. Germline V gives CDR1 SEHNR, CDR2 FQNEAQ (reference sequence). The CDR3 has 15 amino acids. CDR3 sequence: CASSLAGNEANEQYF. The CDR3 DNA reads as TGTGCCAGCAGCTTAGCGGGGAATGAAGCCAACGAGCAGTACTTC. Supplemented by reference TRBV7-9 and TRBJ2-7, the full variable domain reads DTGVSQNPRHKITKRGQNVTFRCDPISEHNRLYWYRQTLGQGPEFLTYFQNEAQLEKSRLLSDRFSAERPKGSFSTLEIQRTEQGDSAMYLCASSLAGNEANEQYFGPGTRLTVT.

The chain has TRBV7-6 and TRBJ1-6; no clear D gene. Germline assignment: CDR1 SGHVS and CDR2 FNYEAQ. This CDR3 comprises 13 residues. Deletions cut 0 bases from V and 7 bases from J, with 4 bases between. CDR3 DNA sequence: TGTGCCAGCAGCTTAGCCTCCAATTCACCCCTCCACTTT. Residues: CASSLASNSPLHF.

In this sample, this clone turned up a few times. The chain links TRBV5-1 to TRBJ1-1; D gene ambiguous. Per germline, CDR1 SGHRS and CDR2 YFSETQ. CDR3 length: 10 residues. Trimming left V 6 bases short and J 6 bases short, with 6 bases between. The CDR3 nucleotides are TGCGCCAGCAAAGTTTCTGAAGCTTTCTTT. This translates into CASKVSEAFF.

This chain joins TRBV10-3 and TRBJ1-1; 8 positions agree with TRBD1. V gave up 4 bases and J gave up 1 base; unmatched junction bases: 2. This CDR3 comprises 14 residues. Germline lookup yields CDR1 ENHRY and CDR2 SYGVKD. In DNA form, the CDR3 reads TGTGCCATCAGTGGACAGGGGACGAACACTGAAGCTTTCTTT. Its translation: CAISGQGTNTEAFF.

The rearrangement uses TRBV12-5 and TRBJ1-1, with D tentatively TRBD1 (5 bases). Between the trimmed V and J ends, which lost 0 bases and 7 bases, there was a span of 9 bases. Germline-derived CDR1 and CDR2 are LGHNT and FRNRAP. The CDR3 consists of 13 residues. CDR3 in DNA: TGTGCTAGTGGTTTGGTCTCCGGGGGTGAAGCTTTCTTT. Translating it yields CASGLVSGGEAFF.

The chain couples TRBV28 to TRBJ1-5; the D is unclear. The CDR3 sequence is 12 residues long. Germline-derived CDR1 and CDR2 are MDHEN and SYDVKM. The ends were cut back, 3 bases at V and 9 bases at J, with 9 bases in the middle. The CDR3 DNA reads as TGTGCCAGCAGTTTCCCTCGTGGGCCCCAGCATTTT. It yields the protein CASSFPRGPQHF.

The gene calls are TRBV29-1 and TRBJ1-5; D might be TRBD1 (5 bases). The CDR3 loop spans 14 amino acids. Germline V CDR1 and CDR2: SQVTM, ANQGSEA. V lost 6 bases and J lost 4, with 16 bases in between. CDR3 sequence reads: CSVSGARGNQPQHF. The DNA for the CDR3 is TGCAGCGTCTCTGGGGCACGGGGGAATCAGCCCCAGCATTTT.

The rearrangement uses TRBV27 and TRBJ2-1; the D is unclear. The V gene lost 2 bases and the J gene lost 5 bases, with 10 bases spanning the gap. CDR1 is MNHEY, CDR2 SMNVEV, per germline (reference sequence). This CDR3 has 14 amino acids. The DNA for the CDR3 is TGTGCCAGCAGTTTAGGACGGAGAAACAATGAGCAGTTCTTC. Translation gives CASSLGRRNNEQFF.

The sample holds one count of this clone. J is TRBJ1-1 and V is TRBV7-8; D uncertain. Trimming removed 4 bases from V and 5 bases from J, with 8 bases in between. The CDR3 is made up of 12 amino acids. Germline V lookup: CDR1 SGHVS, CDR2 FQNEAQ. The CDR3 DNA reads TGTGCCAGCAGCTCCGTTGTTACTGAAGCTTTCTTT. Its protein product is CASSSVVTEAFF.

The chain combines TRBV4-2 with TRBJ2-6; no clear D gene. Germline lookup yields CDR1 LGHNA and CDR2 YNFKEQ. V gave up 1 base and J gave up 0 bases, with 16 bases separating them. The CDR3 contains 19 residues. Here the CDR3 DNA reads TGTGCCAGCAGCCAAGGAGTTGGCTCCCTGAGCTCTGGGGCCAACGTCCTGACTTTC. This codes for CASSQGVGSLSSGANVLTF.

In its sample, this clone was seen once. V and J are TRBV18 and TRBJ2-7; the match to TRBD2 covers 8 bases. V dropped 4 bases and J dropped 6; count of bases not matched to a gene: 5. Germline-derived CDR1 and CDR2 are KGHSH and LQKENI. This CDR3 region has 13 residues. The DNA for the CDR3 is TGTGCCAGCTCACGGGGACTAGAGAGCGAGCAGTACTTC. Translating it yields CASSRGLESEQYF.

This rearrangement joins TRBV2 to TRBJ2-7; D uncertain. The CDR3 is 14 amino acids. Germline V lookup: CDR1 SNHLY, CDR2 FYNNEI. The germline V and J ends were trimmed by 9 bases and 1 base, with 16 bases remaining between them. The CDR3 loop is CASSPNRVSYEQYF. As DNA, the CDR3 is TGTGCCAGTAGTCCAAATAGAGTATCCTACGAGCAGTACTTC. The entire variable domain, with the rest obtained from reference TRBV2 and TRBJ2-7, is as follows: EPEVTQTPSHQVTQMGQEVILRCVPISNHLYFYWYRQILGQKVEFLVSFYNNEISEKSEIFDDQFSVERPDGSNFTLKIRSTKLEDSAMYFCASSPNRVSYEQYFGPGTRLTVT.

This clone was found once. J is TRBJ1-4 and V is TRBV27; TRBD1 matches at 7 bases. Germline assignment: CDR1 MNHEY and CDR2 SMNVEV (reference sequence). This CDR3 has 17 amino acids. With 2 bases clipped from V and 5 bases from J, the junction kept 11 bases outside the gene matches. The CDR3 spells CASSLGPDRVRNEKLFF. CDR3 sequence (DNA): TGTGCCAGCAGTTTAGGCCCCGACAGGGTCAGGAATGAAAAACTGTTTTTT.